This TCR beta chain is drawn from a study of shared clonotypes between healthy human individuals. This CDR3 comprises 13 residues. Trimming stripped 1 base from V and 9 bases from J, with 12 bases between. Looked up from germline, CDR1 is SGHDN and CDR2 is FVKESK. Only in-frame clones appear in the TCRdb table, and some are missing; sequencing was by immunoSEQ multiplex PCR. The data show about 1 million clones, 60% to 80% seen once. This clonotype was sampled from a man younger than 35 in good health. This chain links TRBV14 with TRBJ1-1; TRBD1 might be the D (5 bases). The specimen was memory CD4+ T cells sorted from blood. Subset indicated: CD45RA-negative fraction. The DNA for the CDR3 is TGTGCCAGCAGCCAAGTATTTCCGGGACAAGCTTTCTTT. Protein: CASSQVFPGQAFF.